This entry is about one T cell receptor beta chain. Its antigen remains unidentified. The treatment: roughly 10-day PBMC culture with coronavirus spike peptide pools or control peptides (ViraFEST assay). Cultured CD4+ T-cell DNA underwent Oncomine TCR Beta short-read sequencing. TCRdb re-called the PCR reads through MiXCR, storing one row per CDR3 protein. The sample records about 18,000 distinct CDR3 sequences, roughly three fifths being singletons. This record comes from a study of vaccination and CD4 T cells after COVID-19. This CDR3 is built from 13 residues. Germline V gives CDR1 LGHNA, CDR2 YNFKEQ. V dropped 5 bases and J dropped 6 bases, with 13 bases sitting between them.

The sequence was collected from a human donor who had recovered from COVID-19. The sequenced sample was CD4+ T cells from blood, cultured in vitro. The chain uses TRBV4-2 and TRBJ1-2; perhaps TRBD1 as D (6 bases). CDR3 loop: CASSFEGGDGYTF. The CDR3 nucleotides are TGTGCCAGCAGCTTTGAGGGGGGAGATGGCTACACCTTC.